These 6 T cell receptor beta chains came from one sample sequenced in a study of T cell repertoires in MIS-A myocarditis. Only in-frame clones appear in the TCRdb table, and some are missing; sequencing was by immunoSEQ multiplex PCR. The table shows around 10,000 clones, with about 89% occurring only once. The sequenced sample was thoracic lymph node tissue obtained at autopsy. These receptors were collected from a man aged 18 to 29 with fulminant myocarditis from multisystem inflammatory syndrome in adults (MIS-A) after COVID-19.

The J gene is TRBJ1-4, the V gene TRBV27; D is undetermined. The germline V and J ends were trimmed by 2 bases and 14 bases, with 15 bases remaining between them. Germline-derived CDR1 and CDR2 are MNHEY and SMNVEV (reference sequence). CDR3 size: 13 residues. For the CDR3, the DNA is TGTGCCAGCAGTTTAAGGTCTGGGTTCGAGCTGTTTTTT. Translation: CASSLRSGFELFF.

The chain carries TRBV6-6 and TRBJ1-1; D ambiguous. The germline V gene has CDR1 MNHNY and CDR2 SVGAGI (reference sequence). V gave up 2 bases and J gave up 5 bases, with 18 bases separating them. The CDR3 runs 16 residues. The CDR3 DNA sequence: TGTGCCAGCAGTTACCCCGAGGAGAGGAGACGGACTGAAGCTTTCTTT. Its protein is CASSYPEERRRTEAFF.

The gene calls are TRBV2 and TRBJ2-6; TRBD1 matches 12 bases. Germline CDR1 is SNHLY and CDR2 is FYNNEI. V shed 8 bases, J shed 2 bases, and the junction held 10 bases outside the gene matches. The CDR3 is 18 amino acids. The CDR3 DNA is TGTGCCAGCCGCGACCGGGACAGGGGGCGCCCTGGGGCCAACGTCCTGACTTTC. Translating it yields CASRDRDRGRPGANVLTF.

This rearrangement joins TRBV19 to TRBJ2-1; 9 bases match TRBD1. Germline assignment: CDR1 LNHDA and CDR2 SQIVND (reference sequence). V lost 7 bases, J lost 3 bases, and 13 bases stayed unmatched. CDR3 length: 17 residues. This CDR3 reads CASTLTGGALVYNEQFF. Written as DNA, the CDR3 is TGTGCCAGTACCTTGACAGGGGGAGCTCTCGTCTACAATGAGCAGTTCTTC. The complete variable domain, with remaining parts taken from reference TRBV19 and TRBJ2-1, reads DGGITQSPKYLFRKEGQNVTLSCEQNLNHDAMYWYRQDPGQGLRLIYYSQIVNDFQKGDIAEGYSVSREKKESFPLTVTSAQKNPTAFYLCASTLTGGALVYNEQFFGPGTRLTVL.

The J gene is TRBJ1-5, the V gene TRBV28; no firm D call. V was cut by 3 bases and J by 5 bases, with 11 bases left in between. There are 14 residues in the CDR3. The germline CDR1 and CDR2 sequences are MDHEN and SYDVKM. The CDR3 DNA reads TGTGCCAGCAGTTTCCCCGGGGTTGATCAGCCCCAGCATTTT. Its protein is CASSFPGVDQPQHF.

The chain is built from TRBV18 and TRBJ1-1; D remains ambiguous. Per germline, CDR1 KGHSH and CDR2 LQKENI. The CDR3 runs 15 residues. Trimming took off 6 bases at V and 0 bases at J, with 14 bases between the two ends. The CDR3 loop is CASSRARSLNTEAFF. The CDR3 DNA follows: TGTGCCAGCTCGCGAGCCAGGAGCCTGAACACTGAAGCTTTCTTT.